This entry describes one T cell receptor beta chain. Its antigen is unidentified. Germline values: CDR1 GTSNPN, CDR2 SVGIG (reference sequence). The CDR3 length is 16 residues. Trimming shortened V by 0 bases and J by 5 bases, and 19 bases separated the two germline ends. The sample originates from a study of T cells in Graves' hyperthyroidism and ophthalmopathy. Using RNA transcripts as the source, TCR beta CDR3 regions were amplified. The study used the HTBI primer set for a first-round RT-PCR of the TCR CDR3. One entry per CDR3 protein, called by TCRdb with MiXCR from the multiplex PCR reads. The table has 490,000 or so distinct CDR3 sequences, roughly 22% seen once. The diagnoses drew upon clinical symptoms, serum thyroxine and TRAb, thyroid ultrasound and orbital computed tomography. Study-level points and caveats: Blood also held most thyroid clonotypes expanded beyond 0.001. It was a median about 6.5 months before onset that the model predicted ophthalmopathy.

The chain combines TRBV30 with TRBJ1-2; tentative D call: TRBD1 (6 bases). Source material: blood. The receptor was derived from a woman between 70 and 85 years old with Graves' ophthalmopathy. The CDR3 is CAWSVPRGGAQYGYTF. The CDR3 nucleotides read TGTGCCTGGAGTGTACCCAGGGGAGGTGCACAATATGGCTACACCTTC.